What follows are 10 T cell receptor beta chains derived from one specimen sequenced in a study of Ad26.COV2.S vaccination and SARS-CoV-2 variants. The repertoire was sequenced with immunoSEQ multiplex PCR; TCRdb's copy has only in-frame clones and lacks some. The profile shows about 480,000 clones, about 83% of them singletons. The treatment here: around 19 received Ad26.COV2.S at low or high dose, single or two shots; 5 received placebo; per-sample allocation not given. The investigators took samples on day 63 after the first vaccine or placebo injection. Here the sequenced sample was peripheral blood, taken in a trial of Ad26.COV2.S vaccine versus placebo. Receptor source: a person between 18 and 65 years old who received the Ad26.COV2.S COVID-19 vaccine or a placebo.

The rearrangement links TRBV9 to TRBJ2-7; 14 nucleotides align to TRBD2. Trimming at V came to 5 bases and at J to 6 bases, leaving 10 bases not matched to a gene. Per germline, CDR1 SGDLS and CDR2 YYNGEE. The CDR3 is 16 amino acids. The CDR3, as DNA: TGTGCCAGCAGTGCCGGGACTAGCGGGAGAGTGGGCGAGCAGTACTTC. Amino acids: CASSAGTSGRVGEQYF.

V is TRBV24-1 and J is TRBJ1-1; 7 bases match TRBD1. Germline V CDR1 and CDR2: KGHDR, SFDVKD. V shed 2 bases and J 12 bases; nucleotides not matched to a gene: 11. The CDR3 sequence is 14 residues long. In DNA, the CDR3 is TGTGCCACCAGTGATTCCGATGACAGGGCAGAGTCTTTCTTT. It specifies CATSDSDDRAESFF.

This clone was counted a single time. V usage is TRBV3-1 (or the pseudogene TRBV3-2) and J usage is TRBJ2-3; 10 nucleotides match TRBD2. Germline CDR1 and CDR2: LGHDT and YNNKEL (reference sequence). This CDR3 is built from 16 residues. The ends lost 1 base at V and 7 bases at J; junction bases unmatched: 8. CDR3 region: CASSQGRVAGGNTQYF. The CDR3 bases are TGTGCCAGCAGCCAAGGGCGGGTAGCGGGAGGAAATACGCAGTATTTT.

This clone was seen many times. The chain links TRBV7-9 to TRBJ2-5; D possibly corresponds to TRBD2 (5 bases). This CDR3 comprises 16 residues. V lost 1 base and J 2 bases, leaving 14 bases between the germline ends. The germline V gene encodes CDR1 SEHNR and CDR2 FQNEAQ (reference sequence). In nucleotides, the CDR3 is TGTGCCAGCAGCTTAGGTGGTCTTCGGGGTCAAGAGACCCAGTACTTC. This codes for CASSLGGLRGQETQYF.

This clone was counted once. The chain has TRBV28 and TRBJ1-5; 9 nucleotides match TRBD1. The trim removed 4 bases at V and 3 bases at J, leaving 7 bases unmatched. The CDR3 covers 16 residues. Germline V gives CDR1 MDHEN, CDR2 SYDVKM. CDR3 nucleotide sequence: TGTGCCAGCAGTTCACCCGGGACAGGGTTCAATCAGCCCCAGCATTTT. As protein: CASSSPGTGFNQPQHF.

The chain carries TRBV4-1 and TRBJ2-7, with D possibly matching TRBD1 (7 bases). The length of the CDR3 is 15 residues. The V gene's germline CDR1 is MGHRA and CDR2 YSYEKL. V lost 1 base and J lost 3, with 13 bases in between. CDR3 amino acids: CASSQVPGDSYEQYF. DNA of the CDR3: TGCGCCAGCAGCCAAGTTCCGGGGGACAGCTACGAGCAGTACTTC.

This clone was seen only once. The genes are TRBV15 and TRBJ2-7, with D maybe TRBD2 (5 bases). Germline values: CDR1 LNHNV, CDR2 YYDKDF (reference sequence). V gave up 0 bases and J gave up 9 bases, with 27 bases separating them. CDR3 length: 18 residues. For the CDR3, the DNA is TGTGCCACCAGCAGAGATTCGGTCGACCGGAGTGTTATGGGGAGGCAGTACTTC. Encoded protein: CATSRDSVDRSVMGRQYF.

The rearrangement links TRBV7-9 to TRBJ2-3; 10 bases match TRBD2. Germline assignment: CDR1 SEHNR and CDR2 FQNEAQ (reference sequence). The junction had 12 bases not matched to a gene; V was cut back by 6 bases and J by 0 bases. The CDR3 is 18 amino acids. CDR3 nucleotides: TGTGCCAGCAGTGGTGGGGGACCGGGACTAGCGAGCACAGATACGCAGTATTTT. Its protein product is CASSGGGPGLASTDTQYF.

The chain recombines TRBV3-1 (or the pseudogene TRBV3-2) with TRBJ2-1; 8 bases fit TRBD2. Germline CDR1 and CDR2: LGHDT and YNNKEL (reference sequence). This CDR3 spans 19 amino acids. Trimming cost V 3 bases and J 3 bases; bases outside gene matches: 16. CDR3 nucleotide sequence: TGTGCCAGCAGCCACCCGCTCCCCCTTCCGGGACTAGTCTACAATGAGCAGTTCTTC. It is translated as CASSHPLPLPGLVYNEQFF.

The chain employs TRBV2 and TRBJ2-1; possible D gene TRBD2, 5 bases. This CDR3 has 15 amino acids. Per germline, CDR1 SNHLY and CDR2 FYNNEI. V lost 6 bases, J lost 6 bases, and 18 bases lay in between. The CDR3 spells CASSPLASLVNEQFF. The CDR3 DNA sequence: TGTGCCAGCAGCCCCCTAGCTTCCTTAGTCAATGAGCAGTTCTTC.